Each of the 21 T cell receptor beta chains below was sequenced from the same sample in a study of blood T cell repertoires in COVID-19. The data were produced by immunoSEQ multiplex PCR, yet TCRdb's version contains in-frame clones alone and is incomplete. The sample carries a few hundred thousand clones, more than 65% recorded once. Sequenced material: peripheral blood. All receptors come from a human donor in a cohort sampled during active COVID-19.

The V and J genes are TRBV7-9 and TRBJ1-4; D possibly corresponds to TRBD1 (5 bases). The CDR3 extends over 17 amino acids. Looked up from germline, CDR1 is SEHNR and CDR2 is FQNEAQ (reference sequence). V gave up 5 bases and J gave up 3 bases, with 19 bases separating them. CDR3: CASSPRTRWVPNEKLFF. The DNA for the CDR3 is TGTGCCAGCAGCCCGCGGACAAGATGGGTTCCTAATGAAAAACTGTTTTTT.

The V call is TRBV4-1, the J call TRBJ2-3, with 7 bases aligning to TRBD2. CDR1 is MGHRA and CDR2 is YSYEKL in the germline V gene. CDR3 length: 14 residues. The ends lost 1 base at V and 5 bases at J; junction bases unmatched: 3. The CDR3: CASSQGGSGDTQYF. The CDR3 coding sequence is TGCGCCAGCAGCCAAGGCGGGAGTGGAGATACGCAGTATTTT.

CDR3 loop: CASSGGGAGTEAFF. CDR3 coding DNA: TGCGCCAGCAGCGGAGGGGGCGCGGGCACTGAAGCTTTCTTT. The chain has TRBV5-1 and TRBJ1-1; 7 bases agree with TRBD1. With V trimmed by 4 bases and J by 4 bases, 7 bases remained unmatched. Germline CDR1 and CDR2: SGHRS and YFSETQ. The CDR3 spans 14 residues. Full variable domain (remainder filled in from reference TRBV5-1 and TRBJ1-1): KAGVTQTPRYLIKTRGQQVTLSCSPISGHRSVSWYQQTPGQGLQFLFEYFSETQRNKGNFPGRFSGRQFSNSRSEMNVSTLELGDSALYLCASSGGGAGTEAFFGQGTRLTVV.

The chain's CDR3 is CATSKLTAGTGLRAFF. In DNA, the CDR3 is TGTGCCACCAGCAAACTCACGGCGGGGACAGGGCTAAGAGCTTTCTTT. The chain combines TRBV15 with TRBJ1-1; TRBD1 agrees at 9 bases. CDR3 length: 16 residues. V lost 4 bases to trimming and J lost 10 bases; unmatched junction nucleotides: 16. Germline V gives CDR1 LNHNV, CDR2 YYDKDF (reference sequence).

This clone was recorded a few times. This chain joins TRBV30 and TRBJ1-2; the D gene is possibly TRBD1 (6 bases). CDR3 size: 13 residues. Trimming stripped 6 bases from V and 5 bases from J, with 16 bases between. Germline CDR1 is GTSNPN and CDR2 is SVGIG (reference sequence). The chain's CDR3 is CACQQGQKYGYTF. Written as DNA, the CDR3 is TGTGCCTGTCAGCAGGGGCAAAAGTATGGCTACACCTTC.

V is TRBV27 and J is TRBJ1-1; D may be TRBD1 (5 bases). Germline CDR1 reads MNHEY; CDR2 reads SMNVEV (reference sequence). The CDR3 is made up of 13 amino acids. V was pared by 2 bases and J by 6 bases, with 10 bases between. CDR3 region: CASSLAIGAEAFF. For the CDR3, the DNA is TGTGCCAGCAGTTTAGCCATAGGGGCTGAAGCTTTCTTT.

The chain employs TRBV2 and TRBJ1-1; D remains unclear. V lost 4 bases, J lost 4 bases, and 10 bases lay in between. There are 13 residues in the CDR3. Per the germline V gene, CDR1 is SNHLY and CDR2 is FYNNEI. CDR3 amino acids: CASSVSRSTEAFF. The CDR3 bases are TGTGCCAGCAGTGTGTCTCGGAGCACTGAAGCTTTCTTT.

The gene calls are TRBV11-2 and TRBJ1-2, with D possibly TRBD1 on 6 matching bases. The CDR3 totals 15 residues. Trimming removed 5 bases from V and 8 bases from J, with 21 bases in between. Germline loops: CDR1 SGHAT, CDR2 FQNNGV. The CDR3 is CASSRSRGLEGGYTF. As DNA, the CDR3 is TGTGCCAGCAGCCGTTCCAGGGGCCTCGAGGGAGGCTACACCTTC.

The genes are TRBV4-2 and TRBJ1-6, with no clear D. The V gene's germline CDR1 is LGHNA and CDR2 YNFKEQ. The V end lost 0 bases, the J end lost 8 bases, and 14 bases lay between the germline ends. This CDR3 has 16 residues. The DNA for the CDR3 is TGTGCCAGCAGCCAAGAATATCCGGTCGCCGATTCACCCCTCCACTTT. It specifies CASSQEYPVADSPLHF.

The CDR3 bases are TGTGCCAGCAACCCAGCGGGAGGGCTGGTAGATACGCAGTATTTT. Translating gives CASNPAGGLVDTQYF. This sequence joins TRBV5-4 and TRBJ2-3, with 10 bases identical to TRBD2. Germline CDR1 SGHNT, CDR2 YYREEE (reference sequence). The length of the CDR3 is 15 residues. Unmatched junction bases numbered 9, after V lost 6 bases and J lost 5 bases. Complete variable domain (other parts from reference TRBV5-4 and TRBJ2-3): ETGVTQSPTHLIKTRGQQVTLRCSSQSGHNTVSWYQQALGQGPQFIFQYYREEENGRGNFPPRFSGLQFPNYSSELNVNALELDDSALYLCASNPAGGLVDTQYFGPGTRLTVL.

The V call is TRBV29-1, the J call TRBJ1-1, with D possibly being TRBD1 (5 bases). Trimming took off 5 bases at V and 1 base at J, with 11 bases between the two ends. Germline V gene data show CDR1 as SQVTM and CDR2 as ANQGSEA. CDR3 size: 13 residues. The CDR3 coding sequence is TGCAGCGTTTCTCAGACAGCGAACACTGAAGCTTTCTTT. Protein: CSVSQTANTEAFF.

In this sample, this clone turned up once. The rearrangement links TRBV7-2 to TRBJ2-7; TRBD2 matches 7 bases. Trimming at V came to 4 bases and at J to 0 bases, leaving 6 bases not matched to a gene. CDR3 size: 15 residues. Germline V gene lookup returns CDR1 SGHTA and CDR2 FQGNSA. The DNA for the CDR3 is TGTGCCAGCAGCTCCGGGAGGCCCAACTCCTACGAGCAGTACTTC. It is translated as CASSSGRPNSYEQYF. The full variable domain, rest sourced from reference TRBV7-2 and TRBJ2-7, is GAGVSQSPSNKVTEKGKDVELRCDPISGHTALYWYRQSLGQGLEFLIYFQGNSAPDKSGLPSDRFSAERTGGSVSTLTIQRTQQEDSAVYLCASSSGRPNSYEQYFGPGTRLTVT.

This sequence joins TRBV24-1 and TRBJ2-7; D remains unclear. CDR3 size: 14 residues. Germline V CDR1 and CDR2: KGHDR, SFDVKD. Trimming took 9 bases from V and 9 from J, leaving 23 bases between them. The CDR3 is CATPHGEVALGQYF. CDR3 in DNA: TGTGCCACCCCCCACGGTGAGGTCGCCTTGGGGCAGTACTTC.

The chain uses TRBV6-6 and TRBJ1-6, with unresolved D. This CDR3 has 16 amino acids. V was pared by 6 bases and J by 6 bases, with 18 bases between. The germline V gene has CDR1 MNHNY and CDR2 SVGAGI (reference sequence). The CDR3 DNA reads TGTGCCAGCAGCTACGCCCCTCAACGGGGTAATTCACCCCTCCACTTT. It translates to CASSYAPQRGNSPLHF.

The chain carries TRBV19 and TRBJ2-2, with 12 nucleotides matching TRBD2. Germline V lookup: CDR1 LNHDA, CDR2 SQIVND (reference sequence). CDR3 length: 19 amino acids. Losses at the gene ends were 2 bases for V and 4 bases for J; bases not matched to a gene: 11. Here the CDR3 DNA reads TGTGCCAGTAGTATACCCGGGCTAGCGGGAGGGAAAAGCACCGGGGAGCTGTTTTTT. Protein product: CASSIPGLAGGKSTGELFF.

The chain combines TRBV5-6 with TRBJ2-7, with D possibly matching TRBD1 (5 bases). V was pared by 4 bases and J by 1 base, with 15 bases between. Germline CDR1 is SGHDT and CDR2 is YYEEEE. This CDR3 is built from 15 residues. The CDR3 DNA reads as TGTGCCAGCAGCGACCCAGGGCTAGGTTCCTACGAGCAGTACTTC. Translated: CASSDPGLGSYEQYF. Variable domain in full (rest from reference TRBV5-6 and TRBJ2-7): DAGVTQSPTHLIKTRGQQVTLRCSPKSGHDTVSWYQQALGQGPQFIFQYYEEEERQRGNFPDRFSGHQFPNYSSELNVNALLLGDSALYLCASSDPGLGSYEQYFGPGTRLTVT.

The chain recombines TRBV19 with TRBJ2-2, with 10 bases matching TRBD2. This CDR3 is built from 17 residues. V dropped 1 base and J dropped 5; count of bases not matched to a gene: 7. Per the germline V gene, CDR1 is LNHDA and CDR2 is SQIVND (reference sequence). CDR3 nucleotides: TGTGCCAGTAGTATAGCTAGCGGGAGAAGAGGAACCGGGGAGCTGTTTTTT. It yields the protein CASSIASGRRGTGELFF.

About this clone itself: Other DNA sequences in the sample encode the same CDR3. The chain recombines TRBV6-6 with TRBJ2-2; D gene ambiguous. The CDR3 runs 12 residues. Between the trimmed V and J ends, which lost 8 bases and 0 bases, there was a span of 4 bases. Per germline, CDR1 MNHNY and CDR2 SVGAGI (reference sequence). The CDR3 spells CASSTNTGELFF. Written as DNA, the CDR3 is TGTGCCAGCTCTACGAACACCGGGGAGCTGTTTTTT.

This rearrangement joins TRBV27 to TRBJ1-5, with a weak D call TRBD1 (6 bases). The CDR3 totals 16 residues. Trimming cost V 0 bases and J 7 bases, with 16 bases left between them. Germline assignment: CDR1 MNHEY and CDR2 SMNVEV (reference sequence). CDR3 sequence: CASSLSISQGRQPQHF. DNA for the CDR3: TGTGCCAGCAGTTTATCCATATCGCAGGGGCGGCAGCCCCAGCATTTT.

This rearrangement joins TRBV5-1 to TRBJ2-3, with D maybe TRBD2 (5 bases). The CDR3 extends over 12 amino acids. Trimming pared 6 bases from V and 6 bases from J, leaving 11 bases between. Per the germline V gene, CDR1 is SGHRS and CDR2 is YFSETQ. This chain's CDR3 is CASTKGEDTQYF. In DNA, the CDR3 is TGCGCCAGCACTAAGGGAGAGGATACGCAGTATTTT.

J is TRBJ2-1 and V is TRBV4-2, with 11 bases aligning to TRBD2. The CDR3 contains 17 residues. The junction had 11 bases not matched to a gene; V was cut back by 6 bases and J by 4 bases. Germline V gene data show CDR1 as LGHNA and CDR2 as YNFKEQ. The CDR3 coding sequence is TGTGCCAGCAGTCACTACCCCGGGACTAGCGGATACAATGAGCAGTTCTTC. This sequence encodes CASSHYPGTSGYNEQFF.